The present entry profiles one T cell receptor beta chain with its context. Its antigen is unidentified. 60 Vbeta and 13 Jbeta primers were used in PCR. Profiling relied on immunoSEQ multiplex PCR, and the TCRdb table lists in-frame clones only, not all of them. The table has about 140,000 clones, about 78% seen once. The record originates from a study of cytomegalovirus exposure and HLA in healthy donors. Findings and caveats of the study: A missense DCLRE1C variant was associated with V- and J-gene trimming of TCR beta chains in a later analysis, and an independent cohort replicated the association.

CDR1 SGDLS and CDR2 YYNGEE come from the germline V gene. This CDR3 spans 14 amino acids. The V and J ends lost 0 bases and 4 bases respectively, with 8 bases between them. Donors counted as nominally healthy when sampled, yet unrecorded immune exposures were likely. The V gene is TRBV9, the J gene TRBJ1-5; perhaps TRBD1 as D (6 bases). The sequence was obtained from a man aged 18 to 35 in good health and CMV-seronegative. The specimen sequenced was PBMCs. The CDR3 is CASSVGTANQPQHF. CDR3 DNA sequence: TGTGCCAGCAGCGTAGGGACAGCTAATCAGCCCCAGCATTTT.